The 12 T cell receptor beta chains below come from one sample, sequenced in a study of spatial heterogeneity in lung cancer. Time point described: sample taken at primary tumor resection. Regarding the study as a whole: Tumor mutation count correlated with how many alpha and beta TCRs expanded intratumorally.

Which antigens these TCRs recognize remains unknown. TCRdb reprocessed the 5' RACE reads with MiXCR, giving one entry per CDR3 protein. The profile shows 16,000 or so distinct CDR3 sequences, 5.5% to 6.5% of them singletons. The material was lung tumor tissue, obtained at surgery. All receptors come from a female donor with early-stage non-small cell lung cancer.

This clonotype has only one observation. In a library made to pick up alpha chains, this beta chain is a stray read with a size that means little. This chain uses TRBV27 with TRBJ2-3, with 9 bases aligning to TRBD1. The CDR3 totals 15 residues. Germline V gene sequence: CDR1 MNHEY, CDR2 SMNVEV (reference sequence). The ends lost 4 bases at V and 2 bases at J; junction bases unmatched: 4. In DNA form, the CDR3 reads TGTGCCAGCAGTTACGGACAGGGGTACACAGATACGCAGTATTTT. Translated, it gives CASSYGQGYTDTQYF.

This clonotype was found many times. A library made for alpha chains picked up this beta chain off target, so its size means little. CDR3 sequence: CSVSDGNQPQHF. CDR3 DNA: TGCAGCGTATCGGACGGTAATCAGCCCCAGCATTTT. The genes are TRBV29-1 and TRBJ1-5; no firm D call. The V and J ends lost 6 bases and 4 bases respectively, with 10 bases between them. The CDR3 extends over 12 amino acids. Germline CDR1 reads SQVTM; CDR2 reads ANQGSEA.

Comment on this clonotype: This beta chain is an off-target read within a library intended for alpha chains, so its frequency means little. This chain connects TRBV5-5 to TRBJ2-5, with a possible D match to TRBD1 (6 bases). The CDR3 covers 15 residues. The V end was cut by 0 bases, the J end by 1 base, with 10 bases between. Germline V gene lookup returns CDR1 SGHKS and CDR2 YYEKEE (reference sequence). The CDR3: CASSLVRQVQETQYF. DNA of the CDR3: TGTGCCAGCAGCTTGGTAAGACAGGTCCAAGAGACCCAGTACTTC. Full variable domain (missing parts from reference TRBV5-5 and TRBJ2-5): DAGVTQSPTHLIKTRGQQVTLRCSPISGHKSVSWYQQVLGQGPQFIFQYYEKEERGRGNFPDRFSARQFPNYSSELNVNALLLGDSALYLCASSLVRQVQETQYFGPGTRLLVL.

This clonotype came up many times. Since it is a stray read in a library aimed at alpha chains, this beta chain has a size that is not meaningful. The chain has TRBV7-3 and TRBJ2-1, with D maybe TRBD1 (5 bases). This CDR3 spans 14 amino acids. With 1 base removed from V and 5 bases from J, the gap between germline ends came to 9 bases. CDR1 and CDR2 from the germline V gene are SGHTA and FQGTGA. DNA of the CDR3: TGTGCCAGCAGCTTAAGGGTCAGGGACAATGAGCAGTTCTTC. As protein: CASSLRVRDNEQFF.

This clonotype has ten or more counts. This beta chain is off target for a library built for alpha chains, so its abundance means little. The V gene is TRBV7-3, the J gene TRBJ2-1; TRBD1 agrees at 8 bases. Germline CDR1 and CDR2: SGHTA and FQGTGA. CDR3 size: 17 residues. V lost 5 bases to trimming and J lost 5 bases; unmatched junction nucleotides: 14. The CDR3 region has the DNA TGTGCCAGCAGCCCTCAACTCCGGGACAGGCCCGACAATGAGCAGTTCTTC. Translated: CASSPQLRDRPDNEQFF.

This clonotype occurred many times. Found in a library prepared for alpha chains, this beta chain is an off-target read, and its abundance has little meaning. The chain couples TRBV6-2 or TRBV6-3 to TRBJ2-1, with unresolved D. Trimming took 4 bases from V and 10 from J, leaving 8 bases between them. This CDR3 spans 11 amino acids. Germline-derived CDR1 and CDR2 are MNHEY and SVGEGT. CDR3 DNA sequence: TGTGCCAGCAGTTTCCTCCACGAGCAGTTCTTC. As protein: CASSFLHEQFF.

This clonotype is categorized as medium-sized (0.01 to 0.1%). This beta chain is off target for a library built for alpha chains, so its abundance means little. V usage is TRBV30 and J usage is TRBJ1-3, with D possibly TRBD1 on 5 matching bases. The length of the CDR3 is 17 residues. V lost 0 bases, J lost 0 bases, and 15 bases lay in between. In germline, CDR1 is GTSNPN, CDR2 SVGIG (reference sequence). This chain's CDR3 is CAWSVWGPGSSGNTIYF. The DNA for the CDR3 is TGTGCCTGGAGTGTATGGGGCCCGGGGAGCTCTGGAAACACCATATATTTT. Full variable domain (outside the CDR3, taken from reference TRBV30 and TRBJ1-3): SQTIHQWPATLVQPVGSPLSLECTVEGTSNPNLYWYRQAAGRGLQLLFYSVGIGQISSEVPQNLSASRPQDRQFILSSKKLLLSDSGFYLCAWSVWGPGSSGNTIYFGEGSWLTVV.

Remarks on this clonotype: Because this beta chain is a stray read in a library intended to capture alpha chains, its abundance should not be given much weight. The chain recombines TRBV6-2 or TRBV6-3 with TRBJ2-3; perhaps TRBD2 as D (6 bases). V lost 8 bases to trimming and J lost 7 bases, with 16 bases between them. This CDR3 comprises 13 residues. CDR1 and CDR2 (germline): MNHEY, SVGEGT. CDR3 DNA: TGTGCCAGCCGGATGGCGGGACCGTATACGCAGTATTTT. This gives the protein CASRMAGPYTQYF.

In its sample, this clonotype is medium-sized. This beta chain is a stray sequence in a library constructed for alpha chains; its clone size is not meaningful. The chain has TRBV7-2 and TRBJ2-2, with D hard to call. Deletions cut 1 base from V and 0 bases from J, with 9 bases between. CDR1 and CDR2 (germline): SGHTA, FQGNSA. The CDR3 spans 16 residues. The CDR3 DNA follows: TGTGCCAGCAGCTTAGTTTCCAACCCGAACACCGGGGAGCTGTTTTTT. It is translated as CASSLVSNPNTGELFF.

There are many counts of this clonotype. This beta chain represents an off-target read in a library built for alpha chains; its size is of limited meaning. The genes are TRBV20-1 and TRBJ2-1, with D hard to call. Germline V gene lookup returns CDR1 DFQATT and CDR2 SNEGSKA (reference sequence). This CDR3 region has 14 residues. Trimming took 1 base from V and 2 from J, leaving 9 bases between them. CDR3 sequence (DNA): TGCAGTGCTAGAGCGGGCGAACCCTACAATGAGCAGTTCTTC. Translating gives CSARAGEPYNEQFF.

This clonotype was detected many times. This beta chain turned up in a library designed for alpha chains; as an off-target read, its abundance says little. The CDR3 sequence is CASSPMGNYNEQFF. CDR3 in DNA: TGTGCCAGCAGCCCGATGGGGAACTACAATGAGCAGTTCTTC. The V call is TRBV28, the J call TRBJ2-1; D gene ambiguous. The CDR3 length is 14 residues. CDR1 is MDHEN, CDR2 SYDVKM, per germline. Trimming removed 6 bases at V and 3 bases at J, with 12 bases between.

This clonotype is categorized as medium-sized. This beta chain came through as a stray read in a library set up for alpha chains, and its size says little. The V call is TRBV29-1, the J call TRBJ2-1, with a tentative D call TRBD2 (6 bases). The CDR3 consists of 14 residues. Per germline, CDR1 SQVTM and CDR2 ANQGSEA. V shed 6 bases and J shed 7 bases, with 19 bases lying between them. For the CDR3, the DNA is TGCAGCGTGCTGAAACCGGGACTTAAAAATGAGCAGTTCTTC. Encoded protein: CSVLKPGLKNEQFF.